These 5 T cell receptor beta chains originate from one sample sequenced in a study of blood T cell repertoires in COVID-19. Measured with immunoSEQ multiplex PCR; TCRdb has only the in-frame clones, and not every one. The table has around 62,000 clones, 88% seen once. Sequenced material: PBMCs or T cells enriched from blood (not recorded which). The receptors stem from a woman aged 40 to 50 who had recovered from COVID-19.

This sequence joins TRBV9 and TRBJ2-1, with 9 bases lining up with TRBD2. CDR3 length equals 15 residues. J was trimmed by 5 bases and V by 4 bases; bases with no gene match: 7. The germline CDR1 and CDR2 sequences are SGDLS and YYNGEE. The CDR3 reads CASSLRGGNNNEQFF. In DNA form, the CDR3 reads TGTGCCAGCAGCCTGCGGGGGGGGAACAACAATGAGCAGTTCTTC.

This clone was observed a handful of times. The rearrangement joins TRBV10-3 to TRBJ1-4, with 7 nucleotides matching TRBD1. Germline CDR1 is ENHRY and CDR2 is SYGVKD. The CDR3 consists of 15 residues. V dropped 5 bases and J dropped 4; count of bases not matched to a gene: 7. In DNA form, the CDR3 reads TGTGCCATCAGTCAGACAGGGCAGGATAATGAAAAACTGTTTTTT. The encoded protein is CAISQTGQDNEKLFF.

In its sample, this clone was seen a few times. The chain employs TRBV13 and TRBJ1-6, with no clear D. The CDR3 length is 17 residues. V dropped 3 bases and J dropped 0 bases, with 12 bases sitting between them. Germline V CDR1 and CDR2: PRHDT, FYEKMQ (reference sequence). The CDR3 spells CASSLGGGLSYNSPLHF. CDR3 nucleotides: TGTGCCAGCAGCTTGGGAGGAGGGCTCTCCTATAATTCACCCCTCCACTTT.

CDR3 nucleotide sequence: TGTGCCAGCAGACCACAGGGGGCGAAGGGCTACACCTTC. Amino acid sequence: CASRPQGAKGYTF. The chain employs TRBV6-5 and TRBJ1-2, with TRBD1 matching 9 bases. CDR1 and CDR2 from the germline V gene are MNHEY and SVGAGI. The ends lost 6 bases at V and 8 bases at J; junction bases unmatched: 7. CDR3 length: 13 amino acids.

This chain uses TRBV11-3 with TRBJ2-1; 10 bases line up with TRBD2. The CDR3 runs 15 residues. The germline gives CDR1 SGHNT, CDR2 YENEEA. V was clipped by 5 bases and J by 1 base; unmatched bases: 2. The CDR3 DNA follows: TGTGCCAGCAGCCCACTAGCGGGGTCCTACAATGAGCAGTTCTTC. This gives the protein CASSPLAGSYNEQFF.